The T cell receptor (beta chain) under discussion was sequenced for a study of T-cell reconstitution after alpha-beta-depleted transplantation in children (dated by TCRdb to about 2016). General notes on the study: T-cell immune reconstitution after TCRalphabeta/CD19-depleted allogeneic hematopoietic cell transplantation in children was quantitatively tracked in the study by means of TCR repertoire profiling.

Receptor libraries were prepared by PCR. Sequenced on an Illumina HiSeq 2500. To normalize quantification of the TCRbeta repertoire, the TCR libraries were built with molecular barcoding that relied on unique molecular identifiers. The raw public reads went through TCRdb reprocessing: fastp at Q25, MiXCR clone calling, in-frame beta chains kept. Records with the same CDR3 protein are collapsed into one entry carrying the most frequent genes and DNA. Recorded for this sample are about 590,000 distinct CDR3 sequences; about an eighth of them occurred a single time. The ten top clones hold over 2% of the sample. The full study reports these points: Hyperexpanded clone frequencies declined over subsequent months; after one year, T-cell counts and TCRbeta diversity were mostly attributed to newly produced T cells. Apparently early alphabetaT-cell count recovery about two months after transplant reportedly relied on only several hundred rapidly expanded clones derived from non-depleted graft cells. In some patients, the high TCRbeta diversity seen at day 60 was put down to recipient T cells and intrathymic progenitors that had survived conditioning.

The CDR3 contains 16 residues, cysteine and phenylalanine counted. CDR3 DNA only is kept here, 48 bases in frame from base 1. CDR1 MNHEY and CDR2 SVGAGI are derived from the germline V gene. The treatment or condition label of this sample denotes: allogeneic hematopoietic cell transplantation with graft depleted of TCRalphabeta T cells and CD19 B cells. TCRalphabeta/CD19-depleted allogeneic hematopoietic cell grafts were given to the transplant recipients, all of whom were children. Of note for this clonotype: What this receptor recognizes is not known. At one end the junction does not follow the germline gene, possibly because of a read error.

The specimen comprised PBMCs, mostly from graft donor cells, sampled 360 days after TCRalphabeta/CD19-depleted stem cell transplant. The TCR sequence derives from a male patient younger than 18 who had a stem cell transplant for acute myeloid leukemia, so the T cells may come from the graft donor. The V and J genes are TRBV6-5 and TRBJ2-1, with the D call perhaps TRBD1 or TRBD2, each one matching 5 bases. The CDR3 is CASSYSGDYSYNEEFF. The DNA is TGTGCCAGCAGTTACTCGGGGGATTACTCCTACAATGAGGAGTTCTTC.